The TCR beta chain described here comes from a study of cytomegalovirus exposure and HLA in healthy donors. Each donor's status was that of a healthy bone marrow donor. The length of the CDR3 is 15 residues. The ends lost 2 bases at V and 6 bases at J; junction bases unmatched: 10. The germline CDR1 and CDR2 sequences are MDHEN and SYDVKM. As regards this clone: Its matching antigen is unknown.

With 60 Vbeta and 13 Jbeta primers, the PCR was carried out. Sequenced by immunoSEQ multiplex PCR; TCRdb stores in-frame clones only, minus some. This sample has about 150,000 clones, with about 80% found just once. Points from the study as a whole: In a later analysis, TCR beta V- and J-gene trimming was associated with a missense DCLRE1C variant. The majority of TCR sequences were rare, yet some public TCRs appeared in many donors. Common viral pathogens (according to a later analysis) appeared linked to several of the most significant clusters.

The TCR originated in a man aged 25 to 45 in good health and CMV-seropositive. Specimen: PBMCs. The J gene is TRBJ2-7, the V gene TRBV28; 7 positions match TRBD2. The CDR3 region is CASSLLSGGFREQYF. The CDR3, as DNA: TGTGCCAGCAGTTTACTATCGGGAGGCTTTCGCGAGCAGTACTTC.